This note documents a single T cell receptor beta chain sequence. Antigen: not known. The data derive from a study of T cell repertoires and HLA-DP antigens. Whole-study context: Versus self, one alloantigen differed at one groove amino acid, the other at about 10. Pre-culture CD4+ samples used about 1,200 ng DNA versus about 220 ng for CD137+CD4+ sorts.

V lost 0 bases and J 7 bases, leaving 7 bases between the germline ends. The germline CDR1 and CDR2 sequences are MNHEY and SVGAGI. The CDR3 runs to 13 residues. Sequencing used immunoSEQ multiplex PCR; TCRdb keeps in-frame clones, though not all of them. The profile shows some 110,000 clones, 85% to 95% of them singletons. This receptor was obtained from a woman aged 18 to 35 in good health and CMV-seronegative. The chain has TRBV6-5 and TRBJ2-4, with D perhaps matching TRBD2 (6 bases). The sequenced sample consisted of CD4+ T cells from PBMCs. This CDR3 reads CASSYSGGNIQYF. CDR3 DNA sequence: TGTGCCAGCAGTTACTCTGGGGGGAACATTCAGTACTTC.